The 8 T cell receptor beta chains below all came from one sample that was sequenced in a study of brain T cells in children with intractable seizures. Produced via immunoSEQ multiplex PCR; TCRdb's table is partial and in-frame only. Of roughly 110,000 clones in the sample, 94% were seen once. Specimen: peripheral blood, collected at surgery. All receptors derive from a boy younger than two with hemimegalencephaly and intractable seizures.

This chain links TRBV5-5 with TRBJ2-1; D uncertain. This CDR3 spans 15 amino acids. With 1 base removed from V and 5 bases from J, the gap between germline ends came to 13 bases. The V gene's germline CDR1 is SGHKS and CDR2 YYEKEE (reference sequence). Here the CDR3 reads CASSLFIELNNEQFF. The DNA for the CDR3 is TGTGCCAGCAGCTTGTTTATCGAGCTAAACAATGAGCAGTTCTTC.

The CDR3 bases are TGTGCCAGCAGCCGGGGGCTAGCGGGAGGGACAGAGACCCAGTACTTC. It is translated as CASSRGLAGGTETQYF. This chain links TRBV5-4 with TRBJ2-5, with 12 bases identical to TRBD2. CDR3 length equals 16 residues. V gave up 4 bases and J gave up 4 bases; unmatched junction bases: 8. The germline V gene has CDR1 SGHNT and CDR2 YYREEE (reference sequence).

The chain couples TRBV28 to TRBJ1-1, with a tentative D call TRBD1 (5 bases). The CDR3 totals 14 residues. The V and J ends lost 2 bases and 2 bases respectively, with 9 bases between them. Germline-derived CDR1 and CDR2 are MDHEN and SYDVKM. CDR3 residues: CASSLGAGNTEAFF. CDR3 nucleotide sequence: TGTGCCAGCAGTTTAGGGGCGGGCAACACTGAAGCTTTCTTT.

DNA of the CDR3: TGTGCCAGTAGTAGAACGGCTAGCGGGAGGGAGGGTGAGCAGTTCTTC. This codes for CASSRTASGREGEQFF. The chain joins TRBV19 to TRBJ2-1; 12 bases match TRBD2. Germline CDR1 LNHDA, CDR2 SQIVND (reference sequence). Trimming at V came to 4 bases and at J to 9 bases, leaving 10 bases not matched to a gene. The CDR3 runs 16 residues.

This chain links TRBV10-2 with TRBJ2-7; D possibly corresponds to TRBD2 (5 bases). CDR3 length: 19 amino acids. The ends were cut back, 2 bases at V and 3 bases at J, with 26 bases in the middle. Germline CDR1 WSHSY, CDR2 SAAADI. CDR3 DNA sequence: TGCGCCAGCAGTGAGGGACTCCCTAGGGTGGTAAGGCGGGTCTACGAGCAGTACTTC. This encodes CASSEGLPRVVRRVYEQYF.

This chain joins TRBV18 and TRBJ2-5; D possibly matches TRBD1 or TRBD2 (5 bases each). CDR3 length: 14 residues. Trimming pared 3 bases from V and 1 base from J, leaving 9 bases between. The germline V gene encodes CDR1 KGHSH and CDR2 LQKENI. The CDR3 DNA is TGTGCCAGCTCACCTATGGGACCCCAAGAGACCCAGTACTTC. Encoded protein: CASSPMGPQETQYF.

The J gene is TRBJ1-1, the V gene TRBV7-3; possibly TRBD1 for D (6 bases). V lost 6 bases and J 5 bases, leaving 13 bases between the germline ends. This CDR3 is 13 amino acids long. The germline V gene has CDR1 SGHTA and CDR2 FQGTGA. This chain's CDR3 is CASSLFRGTEAFF. CDR3 DNA: TGTGCCAGCAGTCTGTTTAGGGGGACTGAAGCTTTCTTT.

This sequence joins TRBV2 and TRBJ2-7; D not resolved. The CDR3 loop spans 10 amino acids. Germline V gene sequence: CDR1 SNHLY, CDR2 FYNNEI. The V end was cut by 6 bases, the J end by 7 bases, with 7 bases between. The CDR3 spells CASRSEEQYF. As DNA, the CDR3 is TGTGCCAGCAGATCAGAGGAGCAGTACTTC.